Following are 27 T cell receptor beta chains from one sample sequenced in a study of blood T cell repertoires in COVID-19. Sequencing was performed with immunoSEQ multiplex PCR; in TCRdb, only in-frame clones are kept and a portion is missing. Of hundreds of thousands of clones listed, 80% to 90% are singletons. Specimen: PBMCs or T cells enriched from blood (not recorded which). These receptors were obtained from a woman aged 50 to 60 who had been exposed to COVID-19.

This sequence joins TRBV4-2 and TRBJ2-2; D unclear. CDR3 length: 13 amino acids. Germline values: CDR1 LGHNA, CDR2 YNFKEQ. Between the trimmed V and J ends, which lost 6 bases and 1 base, there was a span of 6 bases. CDR3 region: CASRRENTGELFF. The CDR3 DNA reads as TGTGCCAGCAGGAGAGAGAACACCGGGGAGCTGTTTTTT.

This clone was counted a few times. The chain recombines TRBV18 with TRBJ2-1, with TRBD2 matching over 8 bases. With V trimmed by 5 bases and J by 4 bases, 10 bases remained unmatched. The germline gives CDR1 KGHSH, CDR2 LQKENI. CDR3 length: 16 amino acids. In nucleotides, the CDR3 is TGTGCCAGCTCAGAGCTCATAACTAGCGGATACAATGAGCAGTTCTTC. Amino acid sequence: CASSELITSGYNEQFF. Full variable domain (remainder filled in from reference TRBV18 and TRBJ2-1): NAGVMQNPRHLVRRRGQEARLRCSPMKGHSHVYWYRQLPEEGLKFMVYLQKENIIDESGMPKERFSAEFPKEGPSILRIQQVVRGDSAAYFCASSELITSGYNEQFFGPGTRLTVL.

CDR3 protein: CASRRNTEAFF. CDR3 nucleotides: TGTGCCAGCAGGAGGAACACTGAAGCTTTCTTT. The V call is TRBV12-3 or TRBV12-4, the J call TRBJ1-1; D unclear. Trimming cost V 6 bases and J 1 base, with 3 bases left between them. The CDR3 spans 11 residues.

The chain joins TRBV19 to TRBJ1-1; TRBD1 agrees at 8 bases. Germline CDR1 and CDR2: LNHDA and SQIVND (reference sequence). Trimming cost V 7 bases and J 7 bases; bases outside gene matches: 11. The CDR3 is 14 residues long. CDR3 DNA sequence: TGTGCCAGTACCCGGACAGGGAGCTCCCATGAAGCTTTCTTT. Its protein product is CASTRTGSSHEAFF.

This chain connects TRBV19 to TRBJ1-2; a possible D gene is TRBD1 (6 bases). CDR1 LNHDA and CDR2 SQIVND come from the germline V gene (reference sequence). Trimming shortened V by 7 bases and J by 8 bases, and 32 bases separated the two germline ends. CDR3 length: 18 amino acids. Written as DNA, the CDR3 is TGTGCCAGTAAGGCGTCGAGACAGGCGAACCGTTATCCTCTCGGCTACACCTTC. It encodes CASKASRQANRYPLGYTF.

The chain employs TRBV7-3 and TRBJ1-1; TRBD1 agrees at 8 bases. The germline V gene has CDR1 SGHTA and CDR2 FQGTGA. After removal of 4 bases from V and 1 base from J, the junction contained 20 bases not matched to a gene. The CDR3 consists of 20 residues. CDR3: CASSSPIRTGSLLKNTEAFF. CDR3 coding DNA: TGTGCCAGCAGCTCGCCAATTAGGACAGGGAGCCTTCTTAAGAACACTGAAGCTTTCTTT.

The chain has TRBV2 and TRBJ2-7; TRBD2 matches at 7 bases. V was pared by 0 bases and J by 5 bases, with 10 bases of the junction left unmatched. This CDR3 region has 16 residues. The germline V gene has CDR1 SNHLY and CDR2 FYNNEI. This CDR3 is CASSEALWRGFNEQYF. In DNA form, the CDR3 reads TGTGCCAGCAGTGAAGCGCTTTGGCGGGGGTTTAACGAGCAGTACTTC.

V usage is TRBV30 and J usage is TRBJ1-2; TRBD1 aligns across 7 bases. This CDR3 is 11 amino acids long. The V and J ends lost 5 bases and 8 bases, in that order; junction bases with no gene match: 5. The germline CDR1 and CDR2 sequences are GTSNPN and SVGIG (reference sequence). In nucleotides, the CDR3 is TGTGCCTGGGACAGGGCTGGAGGCTACACCTTC. Translation gives CAWDRAGGYTF.

This chain connects TRBV12-5 to TRBJ2-3, with D hard to call. The CDR3 has 14 residues. Trimming shortened V by 1 base and J by 2 bases, and 7 bases separated the two germline ends. In germline, CDR1 is LGHNT, CDR2 FRNRAP. CDR3 in amino acids: CASGLGIYTDTQYF. CDR3 DNA: TGTGCTAGTGGTTTGGGTATTTACACAGATACGCAGTATTTT. The variable domain in full, completed from reference TRBV12-5 and TRBJ2-3, reads DARVTQTPRHKVTEMGQEVTMRCQPILGHNTVFWYRQTMMQGLELLAYFRNRAPLDDSGMPKDRFSAEMPDATLATLKIQPSEPRDSAVYFCASGLGIYTDTQYFGPGTRLTVL.

The chain combines TRBV2 with TRBJ1-2, with a tentative D call TRBD1 (6 bases). The CDR3 length is 14 residues. V was clipped by 1 base and J by 4 bases, with 10 bases between them. Per the germline V gene, CDR1 is SNHLY and CDR2 is FYNNEI. The CDR3 bases are TGTGCCAGCAGTGAAGTCAGGGGCCCCTATGGCTACACCTTC. Amino acids: CASSEVRGPYGYTF.

V is TRBV24-1 and J is TRBJ2-2, with 9 bases aligning to TRBD1. Unmatched junction bases numbered 11, after V lost 2 bases and J lost 5 bases. CDR1 is KGHDR, CDR2 SFDVKD, per germline. The CDR3 consists of 18 residues. CDR3 residues: CATSDSPPGQGRTGELFF. CDR3 bases: TGTGCCACCAGTGATTCGCCCCCCGGACAGGGGCGGACCGGGGAGCTGTTTTTT.

This clone was counted only a few times. This rearrangement joins TRBV12-3 or TRBV12-4 to TRBJ1-2; D might be TRBD1 (6 bases). There are 13 residues in the CDR3. V gave up 2 bases and J gave up 12 bases, with 16 bases separating them. CDR3 in DNA: TGTGCCAGCAGTTTAAGGGGGATCGGGAAGGACACCTTC. Its translation: CASSLRGIGKDTF.

The chain uses TRBV7-9 and TRBJ2-5, with 8 positions matching TRBD2. The V segment lost 5 bases and the J segment 5 bases; nucleotides outside the gene matches: 13. Per germline, CDR1 SEHNR and CDR2 FQNEAQ (reference sequence). This CDR3 is 16 amino acids long. CDR3 sequence (DNA): TGTGCCAGCAGCCCCCTGACGGGGGGGGTTTGGGAGACCCAGTACTTC. Encoded protein: CASSPLTGGVWETQYF.

The V call is TRBV5-4, the J call TRBJ1-1; no clear D. Per germline, CDR1 SGHNT and CDR2 YYREEE (reference sequence). V was shortened by 0 bases and J by 7 bases, with 16 bases between the two germline ends. This CDR3 has 15 amino acids. CDR3 sequence reads: CASSLVGGRRREAFF. The CDR3 coding sequence is TGTGCCAGCAGCTTGGTGGGAGGACGCAGGCGTGAAGCTTTCTTT.

The chain links TRBV11-2 to TRBJ1-4; possible D gene TRBD1, 6 bases. Germline V lookup: CDR1 SGHAT, CDR2 FQNNGV. Trimming took off 2 bases at V and 14 bases at J, with 24 bases between the two ends. The CDR3 totals 16 residues. The chain's CDR3 is CASSLTQTRGSAGLFF. The CDR3 DNA is TGTGCCAGCAGCTTAACCCAAACCAGGGGCAGCGCTGGGCTGTTTTTT.

This chain's CDR3 is CASRDDRGHEQYF. The CDR3 nucleotides are TGTGCCAGCAGGGACGACAGGGGCCACGAGCAGTACTTC. This sequence joins TRBV6-5 and TRBJ2-7; 8 positions agree with TRBD1. Germline CDR1 MNHEY, CDR2 SVGAGI. V trimming: 6 bases; J trimming: 5 bases; junction bases outside the gene matches: 6. This CDR3 is 13 amino acids long.

The chain recombines TRBV19 with TRBJ1-6; 9 bases align to TRBD1. The length of the CDR3 is 14 residues. V dropped 4 bases and J dropped 10; count of bases not matched to a gene: 5. Germline V gives CDR1 LNHDA, CDR2 SQIVND (reference sequence). The CDR3 sequence: CASSKGQGSSPLHF. For the CDR3, the DNA is TGTGCCAGTAGTAAGGGACAGGGCAGCTCACCCCTCCACTTT.

CDR3 protein: CSASWQGNTEAFF. In DNA, the CDR3 is TGCAGTGCTAGTTGGCAGGGGAACACTGAAGCTTTCTTT. This chain links TRBV20-1 with TRBJ1-1; perhaps TRBD1 as D (5 bases). The V end was cut by 3 bases, the J end by 1 base, with 9 bases between. CDR1 is DFQATT and CDR2 is SNEGSKA in the germline V gene (reference sequence). This CDR3 contains 13 residues.

J is TRBJ1-1 and V is TRBV11-2; possible D gene TRBD1, 5 bases. The CDR3 contains 14 residues. V was clipped by 5 bases and J by 5 bases, with 15 bases between them. In germline, CDR1 is SGHAT, CDR2 FQNNGV. The CDR3 nucleotides read TGTGCCAGCAGCCCCAGGTGGGGGGGGACTGAAGCTTTCTTT. It codes for CASSPRWGGTEAFF.

This clone was detected once. V gene TRBV5-6 combines with J gene TRBJ2-7, with 8 bases aligning to TRBD1. Unmatched junction bases numbered 4, after V lost 2 bases and J lost 3 bases. The CDR3 spans 14 residues. Germline V CDR1 and CDR2: SGHDT, YYEEEE. The CDR3 is CASSLQGEDYEQYF. DNA of the CDR3: TGTGCCAGCAGCTTACAGGGGGAAGACTACGAGCAGTACTTC. Using reference TRBV5-6 and TRBJ2-7 for the parts outside the CDR3, the full variable domain is DAGVTQSPTHLIKTRGQQVTLRCSPKSGHDTVSWYQQALGQGPQFIFQYYEEEERQRGNFPDRFSGHQFPNYSSELNVNALLLGDSALYLCASSLQGEDYEQYFGPGTRLTVT.

This clone has just one count. The chain combines TRBV27 with TRBJ2-1; 8 bases are shared with TRBD2. CDR3 size: 15 residues. The germline CDR1 and CDR2 sequences are MNHEY and SMNVEV (reference sequence). V shed 6 bases and J 7 bases; nucleotides not matched to a gene: 11. CDR3 amino acids: CASRRETSVFNEQFF. The CDR3 DNA reads TGTGCCAGCAGGCGTGAGACTAGCGTATTTAATGAGCAGTTCTTC.

This chain connects TRBV5-5 to TRBJ1-5, with D possibly matching TRBD1 (5 bases). The CDR3 totals 14 residues. Trimming took 1 base from V and 5 from J, leaving 10 bases between them. In germline, CDR1 is SGHKS, CDR2 YYEKEE (reference sequence). CDR3 amino acids: CASSLWAGYQPQHF. DNA for the CDR3: TGTGCCAGCAGCTTGTGGGCAGGGTATCAGCCCCAGCATTTT. Combining the CDR3 with reference TRBV5-5 and TRBJ1-5 gives the whole variable domain DAGVTQSPTHLIKTRGQQVTLRCSPISGHKSVSWYQQVLGQGPQFIFQYYEKEERGRGNFPDRFSARQFPNYSSELNVNALLLGDSALYLCASSLWAGYQPQHFGDGTRLSIL.

The chain couples TRBV4-3 to TRBJ2-5, with 8 nucleotides matching TRBD2. V lost 8 bases to trimming and J lost 5 bases; unmatched junction nucleotides: 16. The CDR3 is 16 residues long. The germline V gene has CDR1 LGHNA and CDR2 YSLEER. CDR3 sequence reads: CASSLSGTRGSETQYF. CDR3 in DNA: TGCGCCAGCTCCCTGTCCGGGACTAGGGGGTCGGAGACCCAGTACTTC.

CDR3 sequence: CASRAKYEQYF. The CDR3 DNA sequence: TGTGCCAGCAGAGCTAAGTACGAGCAGTACTTC. V usage is TRBV9 and J usage is TRBJ2-7; no clear D gene. The CDR3 runs to 11 residues. Deletions cut 5 bases from V and 4 bases from J, with 7 bases between. The germline V gene encodes CDR1 SGDLS and CDR2 YYNGEE.

The J gene is TRBJ1-5, the V gene TRBV6-6, with a tentative D call TRBD1 (5 bases). Trimming stripped 2 bases from V and 5 bases from J, with 16 bases between. The CDR3 is 16 amino acids. The V gene's germline CDR1 is MNHNY and CDR2 SVGAGI (reference sequence). The CDR3 nucleotides read TGTGCCAGCAGTTACCCAGTCGGGGGAGCAGATCAGCCCCAGCATTTT. It is translated as CASSYPVGGADQPQHF.

This clone showed up just a few times. The genes are TRBV5-1 and TRBJ1-4, with D hard to call. V lost 3 bases, J lost 12 bases, and 18 bases lay in between. The germline gives CDR1 SGHRS, CDR2 YFSETQ. The CDR3 runs 14 residues. The CDR3 sequence is CASSSGVPQVQLFF. The DNA for the CDR3 is TGCGCCAGCAGCTCCGGTGTCCCTCAGGTCCAACTGTTTTTT. Filled out from reference TRBV5-1 and TRBJ1-4, the complete variable domain reads KAGVTQTPRYLIKTRGQQVTLSCSPISGHRSVSWYQQTPGQGLQFLFEYFSETQRNKGNFPGRFSGRQFSNSRSEMNVSTLELGDSALYLCASSSGVPQVQLFFGSGTQLSVL.

V is TRBV7-2 and J is TRBJ2-2; D unresolved. V was trimmed by 5 bases and J by 2 bases, leaving 12 bases between them. The CDR3 extends over 15 amino acids. Germline values: CDR1 SGHTA, CDR2 FQGNSA. The CDR3 sequence: CASSPSRFNTGELFF. Here the CDR3 DNA reads TGTGCCAGCAGCCCGAGCCGATTTAACACCGGGGAGCTGTTTTTT.